The clone carrying this T cell receptor beta chain was counted only a few times. Its antigen remains unidentified. Researchers took RNA transcripts and amplified the TCR beta CDR3 regions from them. The HTBI primer set served for first-round RT-PCR of the TCR CDR3. MiXCR, applied by TCRdb to the multiplex PCR reads, yields one record per CDR3 protein. The table has about 260,000 distinct CDR3 sequences, 20% to 25% seen once. The data are from a study of T cells in Graves' hyperthyroidism and ophthalmopathy. Study-level results: Ophthalmopathy, which appeared later, was predicted by the model a median about 6 months before onset. Researchers found most expanded thyroid clonotypes above 0.001 in blood as well.

Exclusion followed for patients with uncontrolled infection, other autoimmune disease, pregnancy or lactation. Fresh peripheral blood, 8 to 10 ml, was the source of the PBMCs. The sequenced sample was blood. The origin of this receptor is a man between 25 and 39 years old with Graves' ophthalmopathy.

In nucleotides, the CDR3 is TGCAGTGCTCGCAAAGGGGTTGGCAGTCCTAGCACAGATACGCAGTATTTT. Translated, it gives CSARKGVGSPSTDTQYF. The J gene is TRBJ2-3, the V gene TRBV20-1, with D possibly being TRBD1 (5 bases). The CDR3 length is 17 residues. The germline CDR1 and CDR2 sequences are DFQATT and SNEGSKA (reference sequence). With 5 bases removed from V and 0 bases from J, the gap between germline ends came to 21 bases.